This T cell receptor beta chain was sequenced for a study of blood T cell repertoires in COVID-19. Study-wide context: Samples representing acute and convalescent COVID-19 were sourced from the United States, Italy and Spain.

The CDR3 loop spans 15 amino acids. V gave up 3 bases and J gave up 0 bases; unmatched junction bases: 5. Germline lookup yields CDR1 DFQATT and CDR2 SNEGSKA (reference sequence). Authors' data handling: From reference gene primer amplification, estimates of nucleated cell counts were derived. TCRdb's copy holds only in-frame clones and misses some; the assay was immunoSEQ multiplex PCR. Clone size and the V and J calls come from that table; the DNA yielded D and trimming. Of around 230,000 clones listed, roughly nine tenths were seen once; the top ten hold approximately 0.66%. V usage is TRBV20-1 and J usage is TRBJ2-1; 7 nucleotides align to TRBD2. The sequenced sample consisted of peripheral blood. This TCR was sampled from a man aged 35 to 55 with acute or convalescent COVID-19. The DNA of the CDR3 is TGCAGTGCTAGTCCTAGCGGCAGCTCCTACAATGAGCAGTTCTTC. Translated: CSASPSGSSYNEQFF.